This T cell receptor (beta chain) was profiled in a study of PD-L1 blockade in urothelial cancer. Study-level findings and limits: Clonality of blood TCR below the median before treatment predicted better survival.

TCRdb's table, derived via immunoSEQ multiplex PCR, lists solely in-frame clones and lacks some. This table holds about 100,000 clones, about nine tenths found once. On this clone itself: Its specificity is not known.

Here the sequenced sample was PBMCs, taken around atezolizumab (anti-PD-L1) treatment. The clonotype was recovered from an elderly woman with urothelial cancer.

CDR3 protein: CASDVGTGGNTEAFF. CDR3 DNA sequence: TGCGCCAGCGACGTAGGGACAGGGGGCAACACTGAAGCTTTCTTT. V gene TRBV5-1 combines with J gene TRBJ1-1; 12 positions agree with TRBD1. CDR1 and CDR2 (germline): SGHRS, YFSETQ. V shed 7 bases and J 2 bases; nucleotides not matched to a gene: 6. The CDR3 is made up of 15 amino acids.